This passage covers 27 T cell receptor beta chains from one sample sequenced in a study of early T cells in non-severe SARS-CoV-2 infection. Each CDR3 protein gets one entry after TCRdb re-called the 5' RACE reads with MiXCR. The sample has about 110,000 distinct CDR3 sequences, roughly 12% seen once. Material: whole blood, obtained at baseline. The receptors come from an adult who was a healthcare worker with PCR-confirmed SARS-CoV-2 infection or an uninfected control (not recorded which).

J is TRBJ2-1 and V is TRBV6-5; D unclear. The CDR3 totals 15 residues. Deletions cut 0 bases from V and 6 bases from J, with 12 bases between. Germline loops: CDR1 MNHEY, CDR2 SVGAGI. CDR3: CASSYSGPSTNEQFF. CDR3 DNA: TGTGCCAGCAGTTACTCAGGGCCCTCCACCAATGAGCAGTTCTTC.

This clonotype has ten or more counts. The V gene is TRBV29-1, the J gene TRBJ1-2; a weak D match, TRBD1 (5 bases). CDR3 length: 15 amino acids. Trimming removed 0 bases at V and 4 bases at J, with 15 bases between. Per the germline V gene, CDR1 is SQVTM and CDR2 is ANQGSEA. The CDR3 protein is CSVEDPRDQGYGYTF. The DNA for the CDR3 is TGCAGCGTTGAAGATCCTAGGGATCAGGGCTATGGCTACACCTTC.

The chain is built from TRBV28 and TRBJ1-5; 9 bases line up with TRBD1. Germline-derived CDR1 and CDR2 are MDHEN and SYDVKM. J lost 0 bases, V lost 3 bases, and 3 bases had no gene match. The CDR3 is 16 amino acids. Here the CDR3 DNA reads TGTGCCAGCAGTTTCCAGGACAGGGGTAGCAATCAGCCCCAGCATTTT. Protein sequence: CASSFQDRGSNQPQHF.

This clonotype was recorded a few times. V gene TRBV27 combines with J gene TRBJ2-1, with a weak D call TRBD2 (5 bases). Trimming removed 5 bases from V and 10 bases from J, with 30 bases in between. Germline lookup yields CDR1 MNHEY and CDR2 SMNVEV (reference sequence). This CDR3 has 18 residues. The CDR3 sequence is CASSKTQLYRAREKEQFF. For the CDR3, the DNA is TGTGCCAGCAGTAAAACGCAGCTCTACCGGGCTCGGGAAAAGGAGCAGTTCTTC.

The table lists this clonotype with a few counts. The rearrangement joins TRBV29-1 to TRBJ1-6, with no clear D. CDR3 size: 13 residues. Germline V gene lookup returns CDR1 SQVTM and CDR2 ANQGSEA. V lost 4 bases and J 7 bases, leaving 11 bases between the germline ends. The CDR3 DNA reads TGCAGCGTTGCGCTAGAAGGGAATTCACCCCTCCACTTT. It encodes CSVALEGNSPLHF.

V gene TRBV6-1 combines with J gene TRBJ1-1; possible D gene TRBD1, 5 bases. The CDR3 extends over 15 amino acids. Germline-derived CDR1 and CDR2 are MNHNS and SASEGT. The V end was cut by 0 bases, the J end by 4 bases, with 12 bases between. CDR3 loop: CASSEAQGGATEAFF. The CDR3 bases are TGTGCCAGCAGTGAAGCGCAGGGAGGCGCCACTGAAGCTTTCTTT.

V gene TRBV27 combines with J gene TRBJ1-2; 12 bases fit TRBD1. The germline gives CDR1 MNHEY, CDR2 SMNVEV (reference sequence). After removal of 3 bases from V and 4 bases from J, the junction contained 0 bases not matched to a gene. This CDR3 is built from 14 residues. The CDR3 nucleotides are TGTGCCAGCAGTTTGGGACAGGGGGCCTATGGCTACACCTTC. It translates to CASSLGQGAYGYTF.

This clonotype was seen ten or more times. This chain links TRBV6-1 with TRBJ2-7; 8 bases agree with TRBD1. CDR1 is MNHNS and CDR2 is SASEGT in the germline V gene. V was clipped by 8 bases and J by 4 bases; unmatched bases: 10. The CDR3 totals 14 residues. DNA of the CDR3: TGTGCCAGCTCCATGACAGGGGTGGGTTACGAGCAGTACTTC. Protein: CASSMTGVGYEQYF.

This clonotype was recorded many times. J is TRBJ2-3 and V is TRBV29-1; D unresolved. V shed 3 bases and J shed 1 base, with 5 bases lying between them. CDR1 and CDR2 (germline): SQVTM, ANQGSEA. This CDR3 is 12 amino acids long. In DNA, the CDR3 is TGCAGCGTTGACACCGGCACAGATACGCAGTATTTT. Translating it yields CSVDTGTDTQYF.

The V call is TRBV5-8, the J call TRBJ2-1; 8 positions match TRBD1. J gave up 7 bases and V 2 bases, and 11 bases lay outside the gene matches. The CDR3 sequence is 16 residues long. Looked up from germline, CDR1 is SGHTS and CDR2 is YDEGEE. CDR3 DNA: TGTGCCAGCAGCTTTCATTTGGGACAGGCAAATAATGAGCAGTTCTTC. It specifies CASSFHLGQANNEQFF.

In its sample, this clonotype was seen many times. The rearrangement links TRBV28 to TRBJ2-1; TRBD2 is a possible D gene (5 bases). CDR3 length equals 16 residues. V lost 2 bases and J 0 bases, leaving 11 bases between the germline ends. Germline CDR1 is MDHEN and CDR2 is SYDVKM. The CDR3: CASSLGSAFSYNEQFF. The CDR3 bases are TGTGCCAGCAGTTTAGGTAGCGCGTTCTCCTACAATGAGCAGTTCTTC.

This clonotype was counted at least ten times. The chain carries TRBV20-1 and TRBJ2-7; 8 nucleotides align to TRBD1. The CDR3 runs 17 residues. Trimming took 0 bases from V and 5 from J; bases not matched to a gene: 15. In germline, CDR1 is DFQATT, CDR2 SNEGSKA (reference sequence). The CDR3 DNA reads TGCAGTGCTAGAGATCTGGCAGGGGGCGAGGCACTGGACGAGCAGTACTTC. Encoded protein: CSARDLAGGEALDEQYF.

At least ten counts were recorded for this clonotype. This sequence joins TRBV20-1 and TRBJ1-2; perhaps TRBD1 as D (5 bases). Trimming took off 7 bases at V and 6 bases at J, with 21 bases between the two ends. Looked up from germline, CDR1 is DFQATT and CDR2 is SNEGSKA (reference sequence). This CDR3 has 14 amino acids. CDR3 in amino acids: CSVTSGLMGDGYTF. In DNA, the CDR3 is TGCAGTGTTACCTCGGGACTCATGGGCGATGGCTACACCTTC.

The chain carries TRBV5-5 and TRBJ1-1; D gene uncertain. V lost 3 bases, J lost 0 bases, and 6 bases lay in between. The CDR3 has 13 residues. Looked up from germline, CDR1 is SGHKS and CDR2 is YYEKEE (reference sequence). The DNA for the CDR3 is TGTGCCAGCAGCTCTGATTTGAACACTGAAGCTTTCTTT. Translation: CASSSDLNTEAFF.

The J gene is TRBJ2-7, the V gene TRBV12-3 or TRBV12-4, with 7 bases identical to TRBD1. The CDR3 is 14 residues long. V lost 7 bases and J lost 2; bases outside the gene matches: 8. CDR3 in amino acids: CASTRQGVAYEQYF. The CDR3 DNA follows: TGTGCCAGCACCCGACAGGGAGTCGCCTACGAGCAGTACTTC.

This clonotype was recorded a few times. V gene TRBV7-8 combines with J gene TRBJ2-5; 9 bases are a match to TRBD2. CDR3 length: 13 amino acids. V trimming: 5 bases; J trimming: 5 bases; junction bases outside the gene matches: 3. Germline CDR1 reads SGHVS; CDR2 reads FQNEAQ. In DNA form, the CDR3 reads TGTGCCAGCAGCCGCGGGAGGGTTGAGACCCAGTACTTC. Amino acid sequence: CASSRGRVETQYF. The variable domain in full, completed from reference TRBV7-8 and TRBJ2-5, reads GAGVSQSPRYKVAKRGQDVALRCDPISGHVSLFWYQQALGQGPEFLTYFQNEAQLDKSGLPSDRFFAERPEGSVSTLKIQRTQQEDSAVYLCASSRGRVETQYFGPGTRLLVL.

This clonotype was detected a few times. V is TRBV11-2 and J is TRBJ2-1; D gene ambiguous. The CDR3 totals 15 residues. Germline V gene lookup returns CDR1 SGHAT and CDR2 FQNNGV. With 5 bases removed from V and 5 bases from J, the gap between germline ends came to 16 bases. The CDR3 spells CASSLRVAQDNEQFF. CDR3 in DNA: TGTGCCAGCAGCCTCCGAGTAGCCCAAGACAATGAGCAGTTCTTC.

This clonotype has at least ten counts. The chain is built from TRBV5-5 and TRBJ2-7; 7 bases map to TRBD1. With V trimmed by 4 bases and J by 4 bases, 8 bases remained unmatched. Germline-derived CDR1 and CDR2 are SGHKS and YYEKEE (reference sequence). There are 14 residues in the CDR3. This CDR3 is CASSPKGARYEQYF. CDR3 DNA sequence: TGTGCCAGCAGCCCGAAGGGGGCTCGGTACGAGCAGTACTTC.

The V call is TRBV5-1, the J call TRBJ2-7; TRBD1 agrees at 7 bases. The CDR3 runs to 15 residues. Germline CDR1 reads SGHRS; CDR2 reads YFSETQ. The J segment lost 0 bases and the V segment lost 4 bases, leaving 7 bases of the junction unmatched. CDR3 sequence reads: CASSPTGFSSYEQYF. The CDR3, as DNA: TGCGCCAGCAGCCCGACAGGGTTCAGCTCCTACGAGCAGTACTTC.

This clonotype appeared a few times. The CDR3 reads CASSLTGSYGYTF. The CDR3 DNA reads TGTGCCAGCAGCCTTACAGGGAGCTATGGCTACACCTTC. The V gene is TRBV7-6, the J gene TRBJ1-2, with D tentatively TRBD1 (6 bases). The V and J ends lost 5 bases and 4 bases respectively, with 11 bases between them. The CDR3 loop spans 13 amino acids. From germline, CDR1 is SGHVS and CDR2 FNYEAQ.

CDR3 nucleotides: TGCAGTGCTAGAGTCAACACTGAAGCTTTCTTT. Amino acid sequence: CSARVNTEAFF. The chain employs TRBV20-1 and TRBJ1-1; D not resolved. The CDR3 loop spans 11 amino acids. CDR1 and CDR2 from the germline V gene are DFQATT and SNEGSKA (reference sequence). Trimming took off 1 base at V and 2 bases at J, with 2 bases between the two ends.

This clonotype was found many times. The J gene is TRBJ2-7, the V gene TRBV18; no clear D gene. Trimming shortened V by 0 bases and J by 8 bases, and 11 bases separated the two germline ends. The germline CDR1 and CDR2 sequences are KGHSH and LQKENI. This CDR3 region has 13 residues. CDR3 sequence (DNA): TGTGCCAGCTCACCACCGACCCAAAGGCAGCAGTACTTC. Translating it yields CASSPPTQRQQYF.

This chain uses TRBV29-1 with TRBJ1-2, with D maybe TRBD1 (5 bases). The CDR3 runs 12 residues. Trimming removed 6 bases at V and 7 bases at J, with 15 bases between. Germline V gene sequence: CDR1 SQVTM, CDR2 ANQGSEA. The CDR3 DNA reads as TGCAGCGTGCCACAGGTCTCCTCTGGCTACACCTTC. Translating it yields CSVPQVSSGYTF.

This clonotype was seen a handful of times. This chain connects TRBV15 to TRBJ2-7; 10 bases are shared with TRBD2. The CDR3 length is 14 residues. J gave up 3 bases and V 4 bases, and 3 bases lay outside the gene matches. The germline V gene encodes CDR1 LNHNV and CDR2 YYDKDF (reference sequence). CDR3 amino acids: CATSKSGRDYEQYF. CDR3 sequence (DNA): TGTGCCACCAGCAAAAGCGGGAGGGACTACGAGCAGTACTTC.

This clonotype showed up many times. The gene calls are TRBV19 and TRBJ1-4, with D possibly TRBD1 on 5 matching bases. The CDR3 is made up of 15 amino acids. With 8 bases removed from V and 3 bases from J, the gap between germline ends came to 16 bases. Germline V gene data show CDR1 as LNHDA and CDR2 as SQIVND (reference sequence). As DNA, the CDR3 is TGTGCCAGTCGGGACCGCCAGGTCGCTAATGAAAAACTGTTTTTT. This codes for CASRDRQVANEKLFF.

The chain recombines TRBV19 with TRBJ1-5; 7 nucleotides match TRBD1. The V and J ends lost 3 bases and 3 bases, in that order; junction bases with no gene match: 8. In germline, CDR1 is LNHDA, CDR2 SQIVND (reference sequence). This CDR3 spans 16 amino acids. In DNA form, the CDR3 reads TGTGCCAGTAGTATGGGACCAGGGGGAATCAATCAGCCCCAGCATTTT. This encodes CASSMGPGGINQPQHF.

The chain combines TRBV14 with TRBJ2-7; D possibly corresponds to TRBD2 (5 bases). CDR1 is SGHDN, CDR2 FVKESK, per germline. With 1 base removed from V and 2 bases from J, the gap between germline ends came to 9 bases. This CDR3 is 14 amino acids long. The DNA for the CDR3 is TGTGCCAGCAGCCAAGGAGGGATCCCCTACGAGCAGTACTTC. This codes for CASSQGGIPYEQYF.